The following is a TCR beta chain sequence with its context. Its antigen is not known. This sample is drawn from a study of cytomegalovirus exposure and HLA in healthy donors. Study overall: Approximately 80 million unique TCRs from HLA-typed donors were held in an early data release. Study-level points and caveats: A later analysis found TCR association rates differed by HLA locus, highest for DRB1 and lowest for HLA-C.

Amplification used 60 Vbeta primers and 13 Jbeta primers. Produced via immunoSEQ multiplex PCR; TCRdb's table is partial and in-frame only. The profile shows about 110,000 clones, approximately 79% of them singletons. Source material: PBMCs. The sequence derives from a man aged 25 to 40 in good health and CMV-seropositive.

The CDR3 bases are TGTGCCAGCAGTTCACCAGGGGACGAAGCCACTGAAGCTTTCTTT. Translated, it gives CASSSPGDEATEAFF. V usage is TRBV28 and J usage is TRBJ1-1; perhaps TRBD1 as D (6 bases). Trimming took 4 bases from V and 4 from J, leaving 16 bases between them. Germline V gene sequence: CDR1 MDHEN, CDR2 SYDVKM. CDR3 size: 15 residues.